This T cell receptor beta chain stems from a study of T-cell reconstitution after alpha-beta-depleted transplantation in children. For TCRbeta, the library was prepared with unique molecular identifiers. TCRdb independently ran MiXCR on the PCR reads; one entry per CDR3 protein. The table includes fewer than 500,000 distinct CDR3 sequences, approximately 42% detected once. A note on this clonotype: The antigen is unknown.

Regarding the study as a whole: Several hundred expanded graft clones reportedly were the source of alpha-beta T cells about two months after transplant. When one year had passed after transplant, most T-cell counts and diversity came from newly produced T cells. Surviving recipient T cells and thymic progenitors accounted for the high day-60 TCRbeta diversity observed in some patients.

The CDR3 length is 13 residues. Per the germline V gene, CDR1 is GTSNPN and CDR2 is SVGIG (reference sequence). V dropped 7 bases and J dropped 10; count of bases not matched to a gene: 10. This receptor was obtained from a girl aged 2 to 9 with aplastic anemia, due to receive a stem cell transplant. This sample comprised PBMCs, obtained before TCRalphabeta/CD19-depleted stem cell transplant. J is TRBJ1-6 and V is TRBV30, with 7 bases fitting TRBD1. As DNA, the CDR3 is TGTGCCTACCAACAGGGGTCGAAATCACCCCTCCACTTT. Encoded protein: CAYQQGSKSPLHF. The full variable domain, rest sourced from reference TRBV30 and TRBJ1-6, is SQTIHQWPATLVQPVGSPLSLECTVEGTSNPNLYWYRQAAGRGLQLLFYSVGIGQISSEVPQNLSASRPQDRQFILSSKKLLLSDSGFYLCAYQQGSKSPLHFGNGTRLTVT.